This TCR beta chain derives from a study of human T cells and chemical hapten exposure. Study details: Patients having alopecia areata, totalis or universalis were mostly female. Across samples, TCR yields varied, mostly owing to small differences in pooled library volumes.

Sample time point: patch test 2, 6 weeks after DPC sensitization. Treatment given: therapeutic diphenylcyclopropenone sensitization with weekly scalp DPC. This CDR3 spans 14 amino acids. The V and J ends lost 4 bases and 5 bases respectively, with 16 bases between them. The germline V gene has CDR1 SGDLS and CDR2 YYNGEE. To note about this clonotype: What it binds is unknown.

TCRdb used MiXCR to reprocess the RACE reads, holding one entry per CDR3 protein. The sample yields around 130,000 distinct CDR3 sequences, 12% seen once. General study findings and limits: TCRs whose frequency exceeded 1 in 1000 remained the same following DPC sensitization.

The origin of this receptor is a woman between 50 and 59 years old with alopecia areata. Some clones in this sample may be carry-over from other donors' samples. The specimen comprised whole blood, sampled in connection with sensitization to the hapten diphenylcyclopropenone (DPC). The gene calls are TRBV9 and TRBJ2-7; D uncertain. The CDR3 DNA follows: TGTGCCAGCAGCCCCGAGCTGGGTATCAACGAGCAGTACTTC. It translates to CASSPELGINEQYF.